The 15 T cell receptor beta chains given below trace back to one sample, sequenced in a study of early stage breast cancer tumors. Clones were read by immunoSEQ multiplex PCR, and TCRdb kept only the in-frame ones, dropping some. This sample yields just over 70,000 clones, of which roughly three quarters are seen a single time; under 3.5% belongs to the top ten. The sequencing input was blood. Source of these receptors: a person between 55 and 69 years old with breast cancer.

V usage is TRBV30 and J usage is TRBJ2-3; D uncertain. The CDR3 is made up of 13 amino acids. Germline CDR1 and CDR2: GTSNPN and SVGIG (reference sequence). The V end was cut by 0 bases, the J end by 2 bases, with 6 bases between. CDR3 protein: CAWSVRPTDTQYF. The CDR3 DNA reads as TGTGCCTGGAGTGTACGCCCCACAGATACGCAGTATTTT. The full variable domain, its missing parts supplied by reference TRBV30 and TRBJ2-3, is SQTIHQWPATLVQPVGSPLSLECTVEGTSNPNLYWYRQAAGRGLQLLFYSVGIGQISSEVPQNLSASRPQDRQFILSSKKLLLSDSGFYLCAWSVRPTDTQYFGPGTRLTVL.

The CDR3, as DNA: TGTGCCAGCAGGCTGGGGACAGGCGTATCCTACGAGCAGTACTTC. Translation gives CASRLGTGVSYEQYF. The rearrangement joins TRBV6-5 to TRBJ2-7; 8 bases agree with TRBD1. V dropped 6 bases and J dropped 1; count of bases not matched to a gene: 8. Germline V gene data show CDR1 as MNHEY and CDR2 as SVGAGI. The CDR3 length is 15 residues.

The rearrangement joins TRBV20-1 to TRBJ2-1; no clear D. Germline V gives CDR1 DFQATT, CDR2 SNEGSKA (reference sequence). CDR3 length: 11 amino acids. V shed 1 base and J shed 8 bases, with 6 bases lying between them. The CDR3 sequence is CSARVGYEQFF. The DNA of the CDR3 is TGCAGTGCTAGAGTTGGCTATGAGCAGTTCTTC.

The rearrangement uses TRBV27 and TRBJ1-1, with D uncertain. CDR3 length: 13 residues. Trimming removed 2 bases from V and 1 base from J, with 5 bases in between. The germline V gene has CDR1 MNHEY and CDR2 SMNVEV (reference sequence). The CDR3: CASSLRENTEAFF. The CDR3 bases are TGTGCCAGCAGTTTAAGAGAGAACACTGAAGCTTTCTTT.

The table lists this clone with a count of one. The chain joins TRBV10-3 to TRBJ2-2; 7 bases are a match to TRBD1. Germline assignment: CDR1 ENHRY and CDR2 SYGVKD. This CDR3 is 13 amino acids long. With 6 bases clipped from V and 8 bases from J, the junction kept 6 bases outside the gene matches. CDR3 region: CAIRRQGSGELFF. CDR3 sequence (DNA): TGTGCCATCAGGAGACAGGGTTCTGGGGAGCTGTTTTTT.

The rearrangement links TRBV19 to TRBJ1-5; D might be TRBD1 (6 bases). Trimming took 3 bases from V and 5 from J, leaving 11 bases between them. Germline lookup yields CDR1 LNHDA and CDR2 SQIVND (reference sequence). The CDR3 has 14 residues. The CDR3 region is CASSIPGAYQPQHF. CDR3 nucleotides: TGTGCCAGTAGTATCCCGGGGGCTTATCAGCCCCAGCATTTT.

The chain couples TRBV28 to TRBJ1-5; D gene unclear. Trimming took off 10 bases at V and 4 bases at J, with 17 bases between the two ends. Per the germline V gene, CDR1 is MDHEN and CDR2 is SYDVKM. CDR3 size: 14 residues. CDR3 DNA: TGTGCCACCAGCCGGGCTGGTGGGAATCAGCCCCAGCATTTT. This gives the protein CATSRAGGNQPQHF.

The chain carries TRBV2 and TRBJ1-1; 7 bases are a match to TRBD1. The CDR3 is made up of 11 amino acids. Trimming at V came to 10 bases and at J to 6 bases, leaving 5 bases not matched to a gene. Per germline, CDR1 SNHLY and CDR2 FYNNEI. The CDR3 nucleotides read TGTGCCATAGGACAGGACGCTGAAGCTTTCTTT. Its translation is CAIGQDAEAFF.

This sequence joins TRBV28 and TRBJ2-7; D is ambiguous. Germline loops: CDR1 MDHEN, CDR2 SYDVKM. CDR3 length: 12 amino acids. V was clipped by 4 bases and J by 4 bases, with 8 bases between them. The CDR3 coding sequence is TGTGCCAGCAGTTCCGGGTATTACGAGCAGTACTTC. Amino acid sequence: CASSSGYYEQYF.

The chain has TRBV5-6 and TRBJ2-3, with TRBD2 matching over 8 bases. With 5 bases clipped from V and 4 bases from J, the junction kept 9 bases outside the gene matches. Germline CDR1 reads SGHDT; CDR2 reads YYEEEE. This CDR3 is 15 amino acids long. CDR3 amino acids: CASRVVGGASDTQYF. The CDR3, as DNA: TGTGCCAGCAGAGTCGTCGGGGGGGCCTCAGATACGCAGTATTTT.

The chain combines TRBV28 with TRBJ2-2; 7 bases are shared with TRBD2. CDR3 length: 14 residues. The germline CDR1 and CDR2 sequences are MDHEN and SYDVKM. Losses at the gene ends were 5 bases for V and 6 bases for J; bases not matched to a gene: 6. CDR3 DNA: TGTGCCAGCAGTCAAACTAGCGCAGCCGGGGAGCTGTTTTTT. Its protein is CASSQTSAAGELFF.

J is TRBJ2-7 and V is TRBV9; no definite D call. The germline CDR1 and CDR2 sequences are SGDLS and YYNGEE. V lost 1 base to trimming and J lost 3 bases, with 8 bases between them. CDR3 size: 13 residues. CDR3 protein: CASSVRQDYEQYF. The CDR3 nucleotides are TGTGCCAGCAGCGTACGTCAAGACTACGAGCAGTACTTC.

The genes are TRBV9 and TRBJ2-1; 7 bases agree with TRBD2. There are 14 residues in the CDR3. The J segment lost 6 bases and the V segment lost 4 bases, leaving 7 bases of the junction unmatched. Germline loops: CDR1 SGDLS, CDR2 YYNGEE. This CDR3 is CASSPTSFLNEQFF. The CDR3 DNA reads TGTGCCAGCAGCCCGACTAGCTTTCTCAATGAGCAGTTCTTC.

V and J are TRBV30 and TRBJ1-5, with D unclear. CDR1 and CDR2 (germline): GTSNPN, SVGIG (reference sequence). The CDR3 consists of 17 residues. Trimming pared 0 bases from V and 5 bases from J, leaving 20 bases between. CDR3 nucleotide sequence: TGTGCCTGGAGTGTACCTAGGCCGGCAGCTGCTTATCAGCCCCAGCATTTT. Protein product: CAWSVPRPAAAYQPQHF.

V usage is TRBV29-1 and J usage is TRBJ1-2, with D unclear. This CDR3 region has 11 residues. Germline V gives CDR1 SQVTM, CDR2 ANQGSEA. Trimming removed 3 bases at V and 8 bases at J, with 10 bases between. In nucleotides, the CDR3 is TGCAGCGTTGACGCGCTCGGCGGCTACACCTTC. This translates into CSVDALGGYTF.